The sequence of this T cell receptor beta chain was determined in a study of blood T cell repertoires in COVID-19. Study details: COVID-19 samples from acute and convalescent phases originated in the United States, Italy and Spain.

The CDR3 length is 11 residues. Trimming pared 7 bases from V and 7 bases from J, leaving 11 bases between. Repertoires were generated with immunoSEQ multiplex PCR, while TCRdb's copy carries only in-frame clones and drops some. The data hold some 200,000 clones, with around four fifths observed a single time. The rearrangement joins TRBV12-3 or TRBV12-4 to TRBJ2-7, with D hard to call. What was sequenced was peripheral blood. This clonotype was obtained from a woman aged 80 or older with active or convalescent COVID-19. The CDR3 region has the DNA TGTGCCAGCACCCTTCTAGGAGAGCAGTACTTC. This gives the protein CASTLLGEQYF.